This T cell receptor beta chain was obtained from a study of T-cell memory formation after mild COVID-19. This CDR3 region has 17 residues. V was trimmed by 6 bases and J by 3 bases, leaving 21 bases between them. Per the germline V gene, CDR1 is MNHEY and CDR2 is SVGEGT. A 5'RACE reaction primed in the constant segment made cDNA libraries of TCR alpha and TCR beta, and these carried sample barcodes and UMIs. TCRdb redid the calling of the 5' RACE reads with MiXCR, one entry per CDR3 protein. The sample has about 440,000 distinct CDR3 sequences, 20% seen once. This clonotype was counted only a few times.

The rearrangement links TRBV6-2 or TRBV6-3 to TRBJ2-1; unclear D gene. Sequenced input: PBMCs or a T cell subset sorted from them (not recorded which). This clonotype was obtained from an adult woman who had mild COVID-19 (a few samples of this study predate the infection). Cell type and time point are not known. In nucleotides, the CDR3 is TGTGCCAGCAGCCGGATAGGGTCGACCGGATTCTACAATGAGCAGTTCTTC. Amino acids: CASSRIGSTGFYNEQFF.